Shown below are 11 T cell receptor beta chains from a single sample sequenced in a study of regulatory T cells in long-lasting Graves disease. Library construction for TCR beta used iRepertoire HTBI primers and Arm-PCR of CDR3 regions. TCRdb ran MiXCR on the multiplex PCR reads and lists one entry per CDR3 protein. This sample carries under 500,000 distinct CDR3 sequences, under 25% of them seen once, and the ten largest clones take about 8.3%. Time point here: persistent/refractory GD, antithyroid drugs over 5 years with positive TRAb. Preparation of the TCR library used RNA extracted from PBMCs. The material was peripheral blood mononuclear cells (PBMCs), obtained when the disease was refractory, from a patient treated with antithyroid drugs. These receptors originate from a female donor with Graves disease.

The table lists this clonotype with many counts. This rearrangement joins TRBV2 to TRBJ1-1, with D perhaps TRBD1 (5 bases). Germline-derived CDR1 and CDR2 are SNHLY and FYNNEI. CDR3 size: 13 residues. The V gene lost 6 bases and the J gene lost 2 bases, with 10 bases spanning the gap. DNA of the CDR3: TGTGCCAGCAGGTCGACAGTAAACACTGAAGCTTTCTTT. Translating gives CASRSTVNTEAFF.

This clonotype was counted a few times. A read error may account for a junction end that differs from germline. The rearrangement links TRBV27 to TRBJ2-7; D is possibly TRBD1 (5 bases). This CDR3 comprises 16 residues. In germline, CDR1 is MNHEY, CDR2 SMNVEV (reference sequence). CDR3 nucleotides: TGTGCCGGCAGTTCCACGGACACGATCAGCCCCTACGAGCAGTACTTC. It codes for CAGSSTDTISPYEQYF.

This clonotype has ten or more counts. J is TRBJ2-5 and V is TRBV20-1, with 9 bases identical to TRBD2. The CDR3 consists of 15 residues. V was clipped by 2 bases and J by 2 bases; unmatched bases: 6. Germline loops: CDR1 DFQATT, CDR2 SNEGSKA (reference sequence). The CDR3 reads CSARSTSGRQETQYF. CDR3 bases: TGCAGTGCTAGATCGACTAGCGGTCGGCAAGAGACCCAGTACTTC.

There are many counts of this clonotype. This chain connects TRBV11-2 to TRBJ2-1; weak D call: TRBD2 (6 bases). V dropped 3 bases and J dropped 8 bases, with 14 bases sitting between them. The CDR3 is made up of 14 amino acids. CDR1 and CDR2 from the germline V gene are SGHAT and FQNNGV. This CDR3 is CASSFRLSGHEQFF. The CDR3 nucleotides read TGTGCCAGCAGCTTCCGCCTTAGCGGACATGAGCAGTTCTTC.

This clonotype was seen more than once but under ten times. The chain has TRBV7-2 and TRBJ2-1; 7 bases match TRBD1. Germline assignment: CDR1 SGHTA and CDR2 FQGNSA. The CDR3 runs to 14 residues. Trimming at V came to 5 bases and at J to 9 bases, leaving 10 bases not matched to a gene. Here the CDR3 DNA reads TGTGCCAGCAGCAGACGGACAGGAGCGCCTGAGCAGTTCTTC. This encodes CASSRRTGAPEQFF.

The chain combines TRBV24-1 with TRBJ2-7; TRBD1 matches at 10 bases. There are 16 residues in the CDR3. Germline lookup yields CDR1 KGHDR and CDR2 SFDVKD. Trimming took 2 bases from V and 5 from J; bases not matched to a gene: 8. The CDR3 sequence is CATSDWTGTGDNEQYF. In DNA form, the CDR3 reads TGTGCCACCAGTGATTGGACCGGGACAGGGGACAACGAGCAGTACTTC.

The chain carries TRBV27 and TRBJ1-3; D unresolved. This CDR3 region has 15 residues. Germline loops: CDR1 MNHEY, CDR2 SMNVEV (reference sequence). Trimming left V 5 bases short and J 8 bases short, with 19 bases between. The CDR3 spells CASSQRAPAGYTIYF. DNA for the CDR3: TGTGCCAGCAGTCAACGGGCCCCCGCCGGGTACACCATATATTTT.

The V call is TRBV28, the J call TRBJ1-4; 7 nucleotides agree with TRBD1. V lost 3 bases and J lost 6; bases outside the gene matches: 13. The germline CDR1 and CDR2 sequences are MDHEN and SYDVKM. This CDR3 has 17 amino acids. As DNA, the CDR3 is TGTGCCAGCAGTTTCCCCCGAAGACAGGGTAAACATGAAAAACTGTTTTTT. This gives the protein CASSFPRRQGKHEKLFF.

The table lists this clonotype with many counts. The genes are TRBV5-1 and TRBJ2-7, with TRBD1 matching 9 bases. This CDR3 has 14 amino acids. Unmatched junction bases numbered 5, after V lost 2 bases and J lost 5 bases. The germline gives CDR1 SGHRS, CDR2 YFSETQ. The CDR3 bases are TGCGCCAGCAGCTTAGGGGACAGGGTCCACGAGCAGTACTTC. Residues: CASSLGDRVHEQYF.

The J gene is TRBJ1-2, the V gene TRBV30; the match to TRBD1 covers 8 bases. Trimming took 4 bases from V and 6 from J; bases not matched to a gene: 10. The CDR3 has 14 amino acids. From germline, CDR1 is GTSNPN and CDR2 SVGIG (reference sequence). The CDR3 DNA reads TGTGCCTGGATCTGGCCGGGACAGGACGATGGCTACACCTTC. Protein sequence: CAWIWPGQDDGYTF.

The chain joins TRBV5-1 to TRBJ1-1; unclear D gene. The V and J ends lost 4 bases and 8 bases respectively, with 15 bases between them. CDR1 is SGHRS, CDR2 YFSETQ, per germline. This CDR3 region has 13 residues. The CDR3 DNA sequence: TGCGCCAGCAGCCCCACGCCGAGGGTAGAAGCTTTCTTT. Its protein product is CASSPTPRVEAFF.